This T cell receptor beta chain was retrieved from a study of cytomegalovirus exposure and HLA in healthy donors. In germline, CDR1 is MNHEY, CDR2 SVGAGI. CDR3 size: 14 residues. V was clipped by 5 bases and J by 2 bases, with 10 bases between them. Concerning this clone itself: Other nucleotide sequences in the sample specify the same CDR3.

Healthy people donating bone marrow made up the donors. Donors had nominal health at sampling but likely had unrecorded immune exposures. PCR amplification relied on 60 Vbeta primers (plus 13 Jbeta primers). The table came from immunoSEQ multiplex PCR; TCRdb's copy has only in-frame clones and leaves some out. The sample has 130,000 or so clones; roughly 9.6% are singletons. Sequenced: PBMCs. This receptor was taken from a woman in her thirties or forties in good health and CMV-seropositive. The V and J genes are TRBV6-5 and TRBJ1-5; possible D gene TRBD1, 6 bases. The CDR3 region has the DNA TGTGCCAGCAGTCGAGGGGGGGGCAATCAGCCCCAGCATTTT. The encoded protein is CASSRGGGNQPQHF.